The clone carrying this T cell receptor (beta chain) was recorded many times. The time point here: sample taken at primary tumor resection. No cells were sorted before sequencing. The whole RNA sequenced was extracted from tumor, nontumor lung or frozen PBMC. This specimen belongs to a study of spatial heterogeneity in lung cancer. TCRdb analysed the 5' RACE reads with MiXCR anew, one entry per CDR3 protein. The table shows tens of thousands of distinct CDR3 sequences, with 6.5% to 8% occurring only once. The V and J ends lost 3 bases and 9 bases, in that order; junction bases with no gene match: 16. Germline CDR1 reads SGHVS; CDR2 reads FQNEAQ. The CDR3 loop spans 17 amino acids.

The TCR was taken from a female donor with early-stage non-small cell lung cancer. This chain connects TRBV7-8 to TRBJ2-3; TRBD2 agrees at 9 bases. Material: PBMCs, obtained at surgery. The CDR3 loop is CASSFPPSGGPKGTQYF. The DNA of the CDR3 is TGTGCCAGCAGCTTCCCCCCCAGCGGGGGGCCAAAAGGGACGCAGTATTTT.